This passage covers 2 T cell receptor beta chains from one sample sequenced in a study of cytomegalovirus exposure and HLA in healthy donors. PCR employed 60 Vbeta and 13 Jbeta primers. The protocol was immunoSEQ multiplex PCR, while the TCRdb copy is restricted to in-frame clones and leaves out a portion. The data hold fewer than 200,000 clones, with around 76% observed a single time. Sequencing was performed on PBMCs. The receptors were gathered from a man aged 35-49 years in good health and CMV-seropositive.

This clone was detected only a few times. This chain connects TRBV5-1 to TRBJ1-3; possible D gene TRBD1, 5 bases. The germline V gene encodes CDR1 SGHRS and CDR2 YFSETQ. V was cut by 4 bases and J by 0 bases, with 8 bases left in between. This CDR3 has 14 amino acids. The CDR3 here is CASSQQVSGNTIYF. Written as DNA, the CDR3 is TGCGCCAGCAGCCAACAGGTCTCTGGAAACACCATATATTTT.

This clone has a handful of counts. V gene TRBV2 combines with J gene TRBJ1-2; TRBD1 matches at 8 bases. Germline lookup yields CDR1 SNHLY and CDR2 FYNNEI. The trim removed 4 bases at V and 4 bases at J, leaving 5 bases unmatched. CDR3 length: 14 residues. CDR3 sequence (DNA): TGTGCCAGCAGTGCCGGACAGGGAGGCTATGGCTACACCTTC. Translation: CASSAGQGGYGYTF.